This T cell receptor (beta chain) was identified during a study of blood T cell repertoires in COVID-19. Using immunoSEQ multiplex PCR, the repertoire was profiled, and TCRdb retains in-frame clones only, with some absent. The table shows 150,000 to 200,000 clones, with 70% to 85% occurring only once. This clone appeared once. Germline CDR1 and CDR2: SGHDT and YYEEEE. Trimming removed 2 bases from V and 3 bases from J, with 11 bases in between. The CDR3 is 15 amino acids. Sample: peripheral blood. V usage is TRBV5-6 and J usage is TRBJ1-4; the D gene is possibly TRBD1 (5 bases). This TCR came from a woman in her thirties with acute or convalescent COVID-19. The CDR3 loop is CASSFGAVSNEKLFF. The DNA of the CDR3 is TGTGCCAGCAGCTTTGGGGCAGTCTCTAATGAAAAACTGTTTTTT.